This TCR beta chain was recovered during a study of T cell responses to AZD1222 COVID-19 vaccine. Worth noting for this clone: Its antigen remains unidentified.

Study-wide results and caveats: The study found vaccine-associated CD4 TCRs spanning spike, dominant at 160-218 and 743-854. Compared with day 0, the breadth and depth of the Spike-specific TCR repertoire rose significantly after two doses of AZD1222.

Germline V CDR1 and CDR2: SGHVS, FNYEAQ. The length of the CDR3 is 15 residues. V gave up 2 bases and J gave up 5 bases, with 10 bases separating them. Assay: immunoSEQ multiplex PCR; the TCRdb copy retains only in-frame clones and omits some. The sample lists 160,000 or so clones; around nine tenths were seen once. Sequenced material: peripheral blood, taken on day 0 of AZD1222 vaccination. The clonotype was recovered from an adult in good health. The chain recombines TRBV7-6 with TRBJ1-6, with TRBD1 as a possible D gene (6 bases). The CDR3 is CASSLWGADNSPLHF. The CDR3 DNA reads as TGTGCCAGCAGCTTATGGGGGGCAGATAATTCACCCCTCCACTTT. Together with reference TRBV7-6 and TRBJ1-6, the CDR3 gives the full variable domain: GAGVSQSPRYKVTKRGQDVALRCDPISGHVSLYWYRQALGQGPEFLTYFNYEAQQDKSGLPNDRFSAERPEGSISTLTIQRTEQRDSAMYRCASSLWGADNSPLHFGNGTRLTVT.